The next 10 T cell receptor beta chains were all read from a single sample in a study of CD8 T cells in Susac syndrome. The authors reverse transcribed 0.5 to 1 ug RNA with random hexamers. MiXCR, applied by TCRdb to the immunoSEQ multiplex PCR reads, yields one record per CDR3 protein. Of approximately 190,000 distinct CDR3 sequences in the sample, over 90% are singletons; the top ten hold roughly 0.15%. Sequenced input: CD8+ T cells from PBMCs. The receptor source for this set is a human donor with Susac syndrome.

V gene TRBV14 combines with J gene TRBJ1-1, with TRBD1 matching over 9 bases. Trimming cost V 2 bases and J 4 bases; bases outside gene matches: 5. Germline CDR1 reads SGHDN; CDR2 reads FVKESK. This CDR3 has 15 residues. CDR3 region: CASSQSSTGGTEAFF. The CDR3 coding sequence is TGTGCCAGCAGCCAAAGTTCGACAGGGGGCACTGAAGCTTTCTTT.

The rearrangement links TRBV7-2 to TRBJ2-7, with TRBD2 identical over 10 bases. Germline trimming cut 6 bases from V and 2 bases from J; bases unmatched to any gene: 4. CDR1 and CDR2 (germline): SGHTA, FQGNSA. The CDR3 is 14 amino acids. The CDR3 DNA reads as TGTGCCAGCAGTCAAGCGGGAGGGCCCTACGAGCAGTACTTC. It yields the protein CASSQAGGPYEQYF.

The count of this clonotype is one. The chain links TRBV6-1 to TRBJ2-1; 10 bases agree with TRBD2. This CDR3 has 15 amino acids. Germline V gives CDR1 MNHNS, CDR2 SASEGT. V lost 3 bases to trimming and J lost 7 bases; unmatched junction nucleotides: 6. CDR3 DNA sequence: TGTGCCAGCAGTGATCTAGCGGGAGTTTCTAATGAGCAGTTCTTC. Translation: CASSDLAGVSNEQFF.

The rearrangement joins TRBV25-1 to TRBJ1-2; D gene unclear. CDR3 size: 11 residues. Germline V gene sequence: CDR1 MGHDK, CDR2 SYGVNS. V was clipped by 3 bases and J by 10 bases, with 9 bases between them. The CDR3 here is CASSDGRAYTF. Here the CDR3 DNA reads TGTGCCAGCAGTGATGGGAGAGCCTACACCTTC.

In DNA, the CDR3 is TGTGCCACCAGTCCGACAGGGGTAAATCAGCCCCAGCATTTT. Protein sequence: CATSPTGVNQPQHF. The J gene is TRBJ1-5, the V gene TRBV24-1; 8 bases are shared with TRBD1. Germline trimming cut 6 bases from V and 4 bases from J; bases unmatched to any gene: 4. CDR3 length: 14 amino acids. Germline V CDR1 and CDR2: KGHDR, SFDVKD.

CDR3 bases: TGTGCCAGCAGCTTAGCAGCCTACGAGCAGTACTTC. Its translation: CASSLAAYEQYF. V gene TRBV13 combines with J gene TRBJ2-7; D unresolved. The CDR3 runs to 12 residues. V lost 1 base and J 2 bases, leaving 3 bases between the germline ends. Germline V gives CDR1 PRHDT, CDR2 FYEKMQ (reference sequence). Full variable domain (rest looked up from reference TRBV13 and TRBJ2-7): AAGVIQSPRHLIKEKRETATLKCYPIPRHDTVYWYQQGPGQDPQFLISFYEKMQSDKGSIPDRFSAQQFSDYHSELNMSSLELGDSALYFCASSLAAYEQYFGPGTRLTVT.

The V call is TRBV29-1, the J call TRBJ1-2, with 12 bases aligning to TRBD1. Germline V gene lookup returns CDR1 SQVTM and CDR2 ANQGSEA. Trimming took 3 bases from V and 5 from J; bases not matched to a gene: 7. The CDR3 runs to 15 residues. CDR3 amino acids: CSVDPPGQGAYGYTF. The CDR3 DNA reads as TGCAGCGTTGATCCCCCGGGACAGGGGGCTTATGGCTACACCTTC.

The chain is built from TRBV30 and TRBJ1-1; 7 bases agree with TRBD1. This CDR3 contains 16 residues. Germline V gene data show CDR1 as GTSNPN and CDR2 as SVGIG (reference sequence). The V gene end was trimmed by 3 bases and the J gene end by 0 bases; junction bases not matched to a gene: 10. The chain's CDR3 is CAWRWTGMGLNTEAFF. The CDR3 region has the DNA TGTGCCTGGAGGTGGACAGGCATGGGGTTGAACACTGAAGCTTTCTTT.

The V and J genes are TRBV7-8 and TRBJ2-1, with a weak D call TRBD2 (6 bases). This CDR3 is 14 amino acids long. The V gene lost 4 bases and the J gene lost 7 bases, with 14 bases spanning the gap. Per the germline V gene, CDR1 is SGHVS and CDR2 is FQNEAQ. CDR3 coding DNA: TGTGCCAGCAGCTCTCCCCGGGGGATGAATGAGCAGTTCTTC. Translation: CASSSPRGMNEQFF.

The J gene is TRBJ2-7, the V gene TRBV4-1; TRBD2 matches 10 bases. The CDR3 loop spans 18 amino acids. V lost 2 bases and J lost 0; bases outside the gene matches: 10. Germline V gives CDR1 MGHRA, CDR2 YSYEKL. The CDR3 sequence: CASSQIGGLAGVSYEQYF. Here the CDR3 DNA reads TGCGCCAGCAGCCAAATCGGGGGGCTAGCGGGAGTCTCCTACGAGCAGTACTTC.